This is a list of T cell receptor beta chains from one sample in a study of blood T cells in healthy people across ages. Using its own MiXCR run on the 5' RACE reads, TCRdb lists one record per CDR3 protein. The sample lists 650,000 to 950,000 distinct CDR3 sequences, roughly 44% seen once, with roughly 19% in the top ten. The specimen was blood. The receptors shown here come from a man between 60 and 75 years old in good health. Both conserved end residues are part of each CDR3. The order of the fields is J gene, CDR3 length, D gene, V gene, clone size, CDR3 protein, CDR3 DNA. The D gene is left open where the match is weak. Rows give clone size only sometimes, using once, few, many, or a class for an expanded clone.

TRBJ1-4 14 NA TRBV6-2/TRBV6-3 few CASTSTPGNEKLFF TGTGCCAGCACATCTACACCGGGGAATGAAAAACTGTTTTTT
TRBJ2-2 18 TRBD1 TRBV6-1 NA CASSDFYRDSGYTGELFF TGTGCCAGCAGTGACTTTTACCGGGACAGTGGCTACACCGGGGAGCTGTTTTTT
TRBJ2-7 13 NA TRBV7-2 NA CASSSTRAYGQYF TGTGCCAGCAGCTCAACTCGGGCCTACGGGCAGTACTTC
TRBJ2-2 14 NA TRBV7-2 few CASRNPPNTGELFF TGTGCCAGCAGGAACCCCCCGAACACCGGGGAGCTGTTTTTT
TRBJ2-1 14 TRBD1 TRBV10-3 NA CAIGESGQYNEQFF TGTGCCATCGGTGAGTCGGGACAGTACAATGAGCAGTTCTTC
TRBJ2-3 12 NA TRBV20-1 many CSASPSGYTQYF TGCAGTGCTAGTCCCAGTGGGTATACGCAGTATTTT
TRBJ1-6 13 NA TRBV3-1 NA CASSRYRNSPLHF TGTGCCAGCAGCCGCTACAGGAATTCACCCCTCCACTTT
TRBJ1-6 14 NA TRBV20-1 NA CSARAGGENSPLHF TGCAGTGCTAGAGCGGGGGGAGAAAATTCACCCCTCCACTTT
TRBJ2-4 15 TRBD1 TRBV12-3/TRBV12-4 few CASSLHRQGQNIQYF TGTGCCAGCAGTCTTCATCGACAGGGCCAAAACATTCAGTACTTC
TRBJ2-5 14 TRBD1 TRBV7-9 NA CASSPRTGAETQYF TGTGCCAGCAGCCCTCGGACAGGGGCAGAGACCCAGTACTTC
TRBJ1-4 12 NA TRBV2 few CASSEGPEKLFF TGTGCCAGCAGTGAGGGACCTGAAAAACTGTTTTTT
TRBJ2-3 14 NA TRBV2 NA CASSEATGADTQYF TGTGCCAGCAGTGAAGCGACTGGGGCAGATACGCAGTATTTT
TRBJ1-5 14 TRBD1 TRBV20-1 few CSARGETGDQPQHF TGCAGTGCTAGGGGCGAAACAGGGGACCAGCCCCAGCATTTT
TRBJ2-7 15 NA TRBV7-2 NA CASSLTTGTVGEQYF TGTGCCAGCAGCCTCACCACGGGGACGGTGGGCGAGCAGTACTTC
TRBJ2-7 14 NA TRBV13 few CASRAGTGSHEQYF TGTGCCTCCCGAGCGGGGACAGGAAGCCACGAGCAGTACTTC
TRBJ2-3 13 NA TRBV9 NA CASSVDGRDTQYF TGTGCCAGCAGCGTAGACGGTCGAGATACGCAGTATTTT
TRBJ2-7 13 NA TRBV5-1 NA CAGSYDSHYEQYF TGCGCCGGCAGCTACGACAGTCACTACGAGCAGTACTTC
TRBJ2-3 15 NA TRBV12-3/TRBV12-4 once CASLHRELVADTQYF TGTGCCAGCCTACATCGGGAACTAGTTGCAGATACGCAGTATTTT
TRBJ2-3 17 TRBD1 TRBV12-3/TRBV12-4 NA CASSPNTRGQGADTQYF TGTGCCAGCAGTCCTAATACTAGGGGACAGGGGGCAGATACGCAGTATTTT
TRBJ2-7 14 NA TRBV7-2 few CASSLAGGSPQQYF TGTGCCAGCAGCTTAGCGGGGGGCAGTCCCCAGCAGTACTTC
TRBJ2-1 16 NA TRBV3-1 few CASSQDRRYSYNEQFF TGTGCCAGCAGCCAAGATAGGAGGTACTCCTACAATGAGCAGTTCTTC
TRBJ1-4 13 NA TRBV4-1 few CASSQVVSEKLFF TGCGCCAGCAGCCAAGTGGTTAGTGAAAAACTGTTTTTT
TRBJ2-1 16 NA TRBV7-2 NA CASSLDSGVRGAEQFF TGTGCCAGCAGCTTAGATTCAGGGGTGCGGGGCGCTGAGCAGTTCTTC
TRBJ2-7 12 TRBD1 TRBV12-3/TRBV12-4 NA CASSFETGKQYF TGTGCCAGCAGTTTTGAGACAGGGAAGCAGTACTTC
TRBJ2-3 15 NA TRBV6-6 NA CASSYGSANTDTQYF TGTGCCAGCAGTTACGGGTCAGCAAACACAGATACGCAGTATTTT
TRBJ2-1 15 NA TRBV5-1 few CASSLGVRVGDEQFF TGCGCCAGCAGCTTGGGAGTCAGGGTAGGCGATGAGCAGTTCTTC
TRBJ2-1 14 NA TRBV7-2 many CASSLGGGGNEQFF TGTGCCAGCAGCTTAGGTGGGGGTGGCAATGAGCAGTTCTTC
TRBJ1-5 15 TRBD1 TRBV6-5 few CASRQGQGGNQPQHF TGTGCCAGCAGACAAGGACAGGGGGGCAATCAGCCCCAGCATTTT
TRBJ1-1 12 NA TRBV18 many CASSGGNTEAFF TGTGCCAGCTCAGGGGGGAACACTGAAGCTTTCTTT
TRBJ2-1 16 TRBD1 TRBV5-1 NA CASSPDPGQGAWEQFF TGCGCCAGCAGCCCGGATCCGGGACAGGGGGCTTGGGAGCAGTTCTTC
TRBJ2-5 14 TRBD2 TRBV28 NA CASSFLLAGGEQYF TGTGCCAGCAGTTTTTTACTAGCGGGGGGTGAGCAGTACTTC
TRBJ1-2 14 NA TRBV10-3 NA CAISAGAGNYGYTF TGTGCCATCAGCGCCGGGGCAGGGAACTATGGCTACACCTTC
TRBJ2-5 13 TRBD2 TRBV12-3/TRBV12-4 once CASKTSSVNEQYF TGTGCCAGCAAGACTAGCTCGGTCAATGAGCAGTACTTC
TRBJ2-3 16 NA TRBV12-3/TRBV12-4 few CASSFSVGTNTDTQYF TGTGCCAGCAGTTTTTCGGTTGGGACAAACACAGATACGCAGTATTTT
TRBJ1-1 14 NA TRBV7-6 few CASSLSTVNTEAFF TGTGCCAGCAGCTTGTCGACCGTGAACACTGAAGCTTTCTTT
TRBJ2-7 14 NA TRBV6-2/TRBV6-3 NA CASSYSRTGHEQYF TGTGCCAGCAGTTATTCCCGGACGGGACACGAGCAGTACTTC
TRBJ2-4 15 NA TRBV7-2 NA CASSLELIAKNIQYF TGTGCCAGCAGCTTAGAGCTGATAGCCAAAAACATTCAGTACTTC
TRBJ2-7 16 TRBD1 TRBV6-2/TRBV6-3 NA CASSRAGTGAFYEQYF TGTGCCAGCAGTCGGGCCGGGACAGGAGCCTTCTACGAGCAGTACTTC
TRBJ2-5 15 TRBD1 TRBV11-2 few CASSLGTGGWETQYF TGTGCCAGCAGCTTAGGTACAGGGGGCTGGGAGACCCAGTACTTC
TRBJ2-7 14 NA TRBV7-2 NA CASSPPGLYNEQYF TGTGCCAGCAGCCCCCCGGGACTCTACAATGAGCAGTACTTC
TRBJ2-1 18 NA TRBV12-3/TRBV12-4 few CASSLRTVTLTVYNEQFF TGTGCCAGCAGTTTAAGGACAGTTACCCTGACGGTCTACAATGAGCAGTTCTTC
TRBJ2-7 15 TRBD1 TRBV15 NA CATSNPGTGVYEQYF TGTGCCACCAGCAACCCCGGGACAGGCGTGTACGAGCAGTACTTC